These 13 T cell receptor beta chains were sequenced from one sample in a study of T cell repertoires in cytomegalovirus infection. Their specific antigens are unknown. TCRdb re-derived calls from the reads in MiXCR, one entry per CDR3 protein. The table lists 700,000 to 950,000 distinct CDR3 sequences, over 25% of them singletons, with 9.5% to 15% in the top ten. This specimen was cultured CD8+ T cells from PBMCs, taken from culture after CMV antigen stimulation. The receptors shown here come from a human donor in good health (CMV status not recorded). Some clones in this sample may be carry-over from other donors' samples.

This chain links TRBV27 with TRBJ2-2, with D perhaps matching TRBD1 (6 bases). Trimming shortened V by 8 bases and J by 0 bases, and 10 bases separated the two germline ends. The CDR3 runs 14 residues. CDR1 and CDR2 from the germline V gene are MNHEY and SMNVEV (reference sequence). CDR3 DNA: TGTGCCAGCCAGGACAGACCGAACACCGGGGAGCTGTTTTTT. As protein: CASQDRPNTGELFF.

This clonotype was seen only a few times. CDR3 bases: TGTGCCAGCAGCTTAGTACACTTCCAGCCAGAAGAGACCCAGTACTTC. It is translated as CASSLVHFQPEETQYF. The rearrangement joins TRBV7-9 to TRBJ2-5; no reliable D call. The V gene's germline CDR1 is SEHNR and CDR2 FQNEAQ (reference sequence). The CDR3 is made up of 16 amino acids. V was cut by 1 base and J by 3 bases, with 15 bases left in between.

The CDR3 region has the DNA TGTGCCGGCTCGGGACTAGGGATTGGGAATGAGCAGTTCTTC. It specifies CAGSGLGIGNEQFF. The V call is TRBV6-1, the J call TRBJ2-1; 8 bases agree with TRBD2. Germline trimming cut 11 bases from V and 7 bases from J; bases unmatched to any gene: 13. Germline assignment: CDR1 MNHNS and CDR2 SASEGT. This CDR3 is built from 14 residues.

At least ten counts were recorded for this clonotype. The CDR3 bases are TGTGCCAGCAGCTTAATAGGATCCGGGGAGCTGTTTTTT. Translating gives CASSLIGSGELFF. V and J are TRBV11-2 and TRBJ2-2; D is unresolved. The CDR3 covers 13 residues. Germline lookup yields CDR1 SGHAT and CDR2 FQNNGV. Trimming took off 2 bases at V and 6 bases at J, with 7 bases between the two ends.

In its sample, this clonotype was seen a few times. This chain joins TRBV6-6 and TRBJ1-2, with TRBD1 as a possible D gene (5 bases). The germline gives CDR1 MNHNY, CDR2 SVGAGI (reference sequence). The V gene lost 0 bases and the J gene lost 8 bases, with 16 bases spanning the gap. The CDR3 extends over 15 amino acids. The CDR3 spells CASSYSDNGPAGYTF. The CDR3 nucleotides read TGTGCCAGCAGTTACTCGGACAACGGGCCGGCGGGCTACACCTTC.

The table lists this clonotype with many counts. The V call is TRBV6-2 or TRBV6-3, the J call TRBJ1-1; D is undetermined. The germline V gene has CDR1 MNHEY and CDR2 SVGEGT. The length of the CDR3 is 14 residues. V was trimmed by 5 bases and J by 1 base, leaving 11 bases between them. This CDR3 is CASSPSPGNTEAFF. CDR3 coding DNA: TGTGCCAGCAGTCCCTCCCCCGGGAACACTGAAGCTTTCTTT.

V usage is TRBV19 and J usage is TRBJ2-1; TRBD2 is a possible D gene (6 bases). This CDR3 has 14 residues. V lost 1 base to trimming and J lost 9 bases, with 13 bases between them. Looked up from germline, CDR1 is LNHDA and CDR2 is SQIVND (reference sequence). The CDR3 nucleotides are TGTGCCAGTAGTATAGGCCTTACCGGGGGTGAGCAGTTCTTC. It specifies CASSIGLTGGEQFF.

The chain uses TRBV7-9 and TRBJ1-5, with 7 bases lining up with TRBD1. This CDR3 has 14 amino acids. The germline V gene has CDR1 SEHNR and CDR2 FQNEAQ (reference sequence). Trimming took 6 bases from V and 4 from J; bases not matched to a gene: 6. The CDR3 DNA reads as TGTGCCAGCAGTCGGGACAGCAAAAATCAGCCCCAGCATTTT. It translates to CASSRDSKNQPQHF.

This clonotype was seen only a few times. The CDR3 is CASSTSGTQYF. The CDR3 region has the DNA TGTGCCAGCAGCACTTCAGGGACCCAGTACTTC. The rearrangement joins TRBV5-6 to TRBJ2-5; D ambiguous. Germline CDR1 SGHDT, CDR2 YYEEEE. This CDR3 spans 11 amino acids. Trimming took off 4 bases at V and 7 bases at J, with 8 bases between the two ends.

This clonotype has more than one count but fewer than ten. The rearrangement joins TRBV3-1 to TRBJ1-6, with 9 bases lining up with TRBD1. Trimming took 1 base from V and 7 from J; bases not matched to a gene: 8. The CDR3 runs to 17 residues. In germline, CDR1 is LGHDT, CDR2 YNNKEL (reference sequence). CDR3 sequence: CASSQVFAGTGNSPLHF. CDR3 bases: TGTGCCAGCAGCCAAGTTTTCGCTGGGACAGGGAATTCACCCCTCCACTTT. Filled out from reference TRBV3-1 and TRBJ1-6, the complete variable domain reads DTAVSQTPKYLVTQMGNDKSIKCEQNLGHDTMYWYKQDSKKFLKIMFSYNNKELIINETVPNRFSPKSPDKAHLNLHINSLELGDSAVYFCASSQVFAGTGNSPLHFGNGTRLTVT.

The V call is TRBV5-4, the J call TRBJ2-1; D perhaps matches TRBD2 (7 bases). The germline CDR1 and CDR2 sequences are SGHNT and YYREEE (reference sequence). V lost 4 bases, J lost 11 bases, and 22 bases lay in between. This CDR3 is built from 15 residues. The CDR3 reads CASSQMGGGRDKQFF. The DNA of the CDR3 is TGTGCCAGCAGCCAAATGGGGGGGGGCAGGGACAAGCAGTTCTTC.

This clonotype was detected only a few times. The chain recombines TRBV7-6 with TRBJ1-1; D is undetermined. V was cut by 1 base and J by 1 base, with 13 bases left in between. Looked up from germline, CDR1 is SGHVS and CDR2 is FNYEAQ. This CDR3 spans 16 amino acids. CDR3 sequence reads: CASSLEVSGRNTEAFF. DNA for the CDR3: TGTGCCAGCAGCTTAGAGGTTTCCGGGAGGAACACTGAAGCTTTCTTT.

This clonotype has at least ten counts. The CDR3 here is CASILEGGAGSNQPQHF. The CDR3 DNA sequence: TGTGCCAGCATCCTAGAAGGAGGCGCCGGTAGCAATCAGCCCCAGCATTTT. The genes are TRBV28 and TRBJ1-5, with no clear D. The CDR3 is 17 amino acids. Trimming removed 7 bases at V and 0 bases at J, with 19 bases between. From germline, CDR1 is MDHEN and CDR2 SYDVKM.